The source of this T cell receptor beta chain is a study of blood T cell repertoires in COVID-19. As for the study in general: Italy, Spain and the United States were the sources of the convalescent and acute COVID-19 samples. Sample material is recorded as cDNA or gDNA derived from T cells, B-cell-depleted T cells, or PBMCs.

In the original processing: Amplification from reference gene primers served as the basis for estimated nucleated cell counts. Libraries were prepared by immunoSEQ multiplex PCR; TCRdb keeps only in-frame clonotypes and omits some of them. V, J and clone size are taken as reported in that table, and D and trimming were inferred from the DNA itself. The sample has 110,000 or so clones; more than 80% are singletons. With V trimmed by 2 bases and J by 5 bases, 1 base remained unmatched. The length of the CDR3 is 13 residues. In germline, CDR1 is MNHNS, CDR2 SASEGT. This chain uses TRBV6-1 with TRBJ2-3, with TRBD1 matching over 7 bases. The receptor comes from a woman aged 40 to 50 with acute or convalescent COVID-19. Sequencing was done on a sample of peripheral blood. Here the CDR3 DNA reads TGTGCCAGCAGTGAACAGGGGGAAGATACGCAGTATTTT. Its translation: CASSEQGEDTQYF.